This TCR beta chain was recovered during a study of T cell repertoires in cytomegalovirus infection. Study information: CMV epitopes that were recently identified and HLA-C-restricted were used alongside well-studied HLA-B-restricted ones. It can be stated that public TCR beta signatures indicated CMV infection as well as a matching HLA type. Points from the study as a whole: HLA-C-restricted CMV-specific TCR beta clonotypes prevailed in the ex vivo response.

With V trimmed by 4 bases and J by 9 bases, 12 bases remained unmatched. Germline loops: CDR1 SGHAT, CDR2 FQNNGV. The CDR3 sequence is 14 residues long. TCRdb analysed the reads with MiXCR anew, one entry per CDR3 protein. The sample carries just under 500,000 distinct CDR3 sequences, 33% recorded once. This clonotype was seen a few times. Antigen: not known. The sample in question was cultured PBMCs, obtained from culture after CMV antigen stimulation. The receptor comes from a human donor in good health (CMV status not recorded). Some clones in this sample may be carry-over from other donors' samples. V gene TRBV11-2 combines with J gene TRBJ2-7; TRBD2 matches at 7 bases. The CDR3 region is CASSSSSSSGGQYV. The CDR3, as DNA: TGTGCCAGCAGCTCCTCAAGTTCATCGGGGGGGCAGTACGTC.